The count of the clone carrying this T cell receptor (beta chain) is one. As originally analysed: The authors estimated nucleated cell counts from reference gene primer amplification. Using immunoSEQ multiplex PCR, the repertoire was profiled, and TCRdb retains in-frame clones only, with some absent. D and trimming come from the DNA, and the V and J calls and clone size come from that table. The sample holds 50,000 to 55,000 clones; approximately 85% are singletons and the top ten take less than 6.5%. The germline V and J ends were trimmed by 5 bases and 0 bases, with 11 bases remaining between them. The germline V gene has CDR1 LGHDT and CDR2 YNNKEL (reference sequence). The CDR3 extends over 15 amino acids. These data are taken from a study of blood T cell repertoires in COVID-19. Overall study context: Samples taken during acute and convalescent COVID-19 were collected in the United States, Italy and Spain. The analysed material was cDNA or gDNA that came from T cells, B-cell-depleted T cells, or PBMCs.

The J gene is TRBJ1-3, the V gene TRBV3-1 (or the pseudogene TRBV3-2); no definite D call. Sequenced input: peripheral blood. The TCR comes from a man in his 60s with acute or convalescent COVID-19. The CDR3 region has the DNA TGTGCCAGCAGCGAGGAGTTTAGCTCTGGAAACACCATATATTTT. It specifies CASSEEFSSGNTIYF.